The entry below gives a single TCR beta chain sequence along with its context. Regions amplified from RNA transcripts were the TCR beta CDR3 regions. Primed by the HTBI set, a first-round RT-PCR was run on the TCR CDR3. TCRdb reanalysed the multiplex PCR reads using MiXCR and keeps one entry per CDR3 protein. The repertoire has hundreds of thousands of distinct CDR3 sequences, over 35% of them found once; the top ten carry 30% to 40%. The source of the sample is a study of T cells in Graves' hyperthyroidism and ophthalmopathy. Germline assignment: CDR1 MGHRA and CDR2 YSYEKL. The CDR3 length is 13 residues. Between the trimmed V and J ends, which lost 6 bases and 2 bases, there was a span of 10 bases. Stable hyperthyroidism: no ophthalmopathy progression over 18 months of follow-up. Patients having uncontrolled infection, another autoimmune disease, pregnancy or lactation were not included.

V and J are TRBV4-1 and TRBJ1-2; D not certain. The receptor was isolated from a woman between 40 and 55 years old with Graves' hyperthyroidism. Sequencing was done on a sample of blood. CDR3 in DNA: TGCGCCAGCAGGCGAGGATCCAACTATGGCTACACCTTC. Translated, it gives CASRRGSNYGYTF.